This T cell receptor beta chain is drawn from a study of blood T cell repertoires in COVID-19. The wider study: From T cells, B-cell-depleted T cells, or PBMCs came the material, which was cDNA or gDNA.

Original analysis: Reference gene primer amplification yielded estimated nucleated cell counts. Method: immunoSEQ multiplex PCR; TCRdb's copy keeps in-frame clones and lacks some. V and J calls plus clone size are reproduced from that table; the DNA served to infer D and trimming. The sample records fewer than 200,000 clones, 70% to 85% being singletons. In germline, CDR1 is MNHEY, CDR2 SVGAGI. The CDR3 totals 11 residues. Trimming cost V 8 bases and J 3 bases, with 8 bases left between them. This TCR derives from a human donor in a cohort sampled during active COVID-19. The material sequenced was peripheral blood. The chain uses TRBV6-5 and TRBJ2-7, with unresolved D. CDR3 residues: CASLLYYEQYF. CDR3 coding DNA: TGTGCCAGCCTTCTATACTACGAGCAGTACTTC.